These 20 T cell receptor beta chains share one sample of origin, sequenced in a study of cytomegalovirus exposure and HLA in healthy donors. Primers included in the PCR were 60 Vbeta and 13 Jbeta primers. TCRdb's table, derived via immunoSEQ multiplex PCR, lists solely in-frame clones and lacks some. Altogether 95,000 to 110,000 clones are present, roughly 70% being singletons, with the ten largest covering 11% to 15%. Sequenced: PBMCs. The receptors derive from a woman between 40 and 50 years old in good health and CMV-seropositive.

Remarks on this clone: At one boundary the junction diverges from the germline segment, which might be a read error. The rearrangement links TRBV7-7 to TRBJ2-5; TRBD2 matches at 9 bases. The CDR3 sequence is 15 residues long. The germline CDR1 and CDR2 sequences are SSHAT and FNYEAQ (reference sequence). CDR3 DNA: TGTGCTAGCAGCATCTTGACTAGCGGACAAGAGACCCAGTACTTC. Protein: CASSILTSGQETQYF. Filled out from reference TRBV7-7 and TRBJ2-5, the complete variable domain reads GAGVSQSPRYKVTKRGQDVTLRCDPISSHATLYWYQQALGQGPEFLTYFNYEAQPDKSGLPSDRFSAERPEGSISTLTIQRTEQRDSAMYRCASSILTSGQETQYFGPGTRLLVL.

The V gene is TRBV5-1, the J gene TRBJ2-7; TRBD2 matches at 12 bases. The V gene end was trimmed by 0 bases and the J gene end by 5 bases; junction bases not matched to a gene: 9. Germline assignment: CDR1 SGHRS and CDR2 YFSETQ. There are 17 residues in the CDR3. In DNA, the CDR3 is TGCGCCAGCAGCTTGGCTGCTAGCGGGGGGGCAAGGAACGAGCAGTACTTC. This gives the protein CASSLAASGGARNEQYF.

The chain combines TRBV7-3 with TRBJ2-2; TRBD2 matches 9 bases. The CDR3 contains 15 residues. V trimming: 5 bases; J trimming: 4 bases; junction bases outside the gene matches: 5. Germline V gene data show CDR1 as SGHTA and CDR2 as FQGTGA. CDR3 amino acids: CASSVLAGSTGELFF. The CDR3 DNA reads TGTGCCAGCAGCGTGCTAGCGGGGAGCACCGGGGAGCTGTTTTTT.

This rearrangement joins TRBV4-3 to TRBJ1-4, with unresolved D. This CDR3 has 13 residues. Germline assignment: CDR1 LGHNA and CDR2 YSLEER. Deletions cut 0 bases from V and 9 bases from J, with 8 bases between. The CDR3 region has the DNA TGCGCCAGCAGCCAAGATCTTTACAAAAAACTGTTTTTT. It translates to CASSQDLYKKLFF.

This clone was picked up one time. CDR3 nucleotide sequence: TGTGCCAGCAGCTTTGGAAGCGGGTTAACCTACGAGCAGTACTTC. Residues: CASSFGSGLTYEQYF. The chain couples TRBV7-2 to TRBJ2-7, with D tentatively TRBD2 (6 bases). Per germline, CDR1 SGHTA and CDR2 FQGNSA. The V end was cut by 3 bases, the J end by 2 bases, with 14 bases between. The CDR3 is made up of 15 amino acids.

In DNA form, the CDR3 reads TGCGCCAGTAGCGGGGGGGCCACAGATACGCAGTATTTT. Protein sequence: CASSGGATDTQYF. The V and J genes are TRBV4-1 and TRBJ2-3; 11 bases map to TRBD2. V trimming: 9 bases; J trimming: 2 bases; junction bases outside the gene matches: 1. CDR1 is MGHRA, CDR2 YSYEKL, per germline. The CDR3 covers 13 residues.

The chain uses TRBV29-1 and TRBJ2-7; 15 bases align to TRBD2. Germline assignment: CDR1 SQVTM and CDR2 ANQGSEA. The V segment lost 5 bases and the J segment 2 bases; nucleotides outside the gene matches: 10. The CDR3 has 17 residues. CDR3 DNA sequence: TGCAGCGTTTCCCGTGGGACTAGCGGGGGGCCAACCTACGAGCAGTACTTC. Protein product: CSVSRGTSGGPTYEQYF.

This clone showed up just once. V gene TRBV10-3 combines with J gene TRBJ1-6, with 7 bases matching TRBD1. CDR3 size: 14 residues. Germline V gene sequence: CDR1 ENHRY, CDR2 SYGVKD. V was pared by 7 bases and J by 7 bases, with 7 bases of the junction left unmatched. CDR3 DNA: TGTGCCATCACCAAAGACAGGGCCAATTCACCCCTCCACTTT. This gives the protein CAITKDRANSPLHF.

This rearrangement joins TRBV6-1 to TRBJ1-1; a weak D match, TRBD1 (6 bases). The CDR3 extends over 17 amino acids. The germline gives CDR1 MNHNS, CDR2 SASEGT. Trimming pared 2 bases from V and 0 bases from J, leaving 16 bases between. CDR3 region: CASSELRTEYMNTEAFF. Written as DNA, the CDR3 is TGTGCCAGCAGTGAACTCCGGACAGAATACATGAACACTGAAGCTTTCTTT.

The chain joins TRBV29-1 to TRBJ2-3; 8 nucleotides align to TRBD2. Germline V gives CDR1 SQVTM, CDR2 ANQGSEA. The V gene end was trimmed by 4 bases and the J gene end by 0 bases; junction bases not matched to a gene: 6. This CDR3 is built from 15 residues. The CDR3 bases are TGCAGCGTTGTAACTGAGCGGGGGAGCACAGATACGCAGTATTTT. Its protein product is CSVVTERGSTDTQYF.

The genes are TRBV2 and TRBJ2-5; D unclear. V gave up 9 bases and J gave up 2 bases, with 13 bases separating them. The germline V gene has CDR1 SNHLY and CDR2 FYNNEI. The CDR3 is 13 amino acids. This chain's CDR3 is CASHVFRQETQYF. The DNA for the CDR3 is TGTGCCAGTCATGTCTTCAGGCAAGAGACCCAGTACTTC.

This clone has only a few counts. The CDR3, as DNA: TGTGCCAGCAGTTTCGGGACAGGGGGCACAGATACGCAGTATTTT. It codes for CASSFGTGGTDTQYF. V usage is TRBV27 and J usage is TRBJ2-3; 10 nucleotides match TRBD1. With 3 bases clipped from V and 1 base from J, the junction kept 1 base outside the gene matches. The CDR3 is 15 residues long. Germline V gene data show CDR1 as MNHEY and CDR2 as SMNVEV (reference sequence).

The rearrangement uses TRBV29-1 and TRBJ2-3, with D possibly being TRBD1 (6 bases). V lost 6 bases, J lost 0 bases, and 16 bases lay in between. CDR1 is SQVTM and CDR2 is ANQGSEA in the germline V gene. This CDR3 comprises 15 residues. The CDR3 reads CSVRSQGSSTDTQYF. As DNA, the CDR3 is TGCAGCGTCCGATCACAGGGTTCTAGCACAGATACGCAGTATTTT.

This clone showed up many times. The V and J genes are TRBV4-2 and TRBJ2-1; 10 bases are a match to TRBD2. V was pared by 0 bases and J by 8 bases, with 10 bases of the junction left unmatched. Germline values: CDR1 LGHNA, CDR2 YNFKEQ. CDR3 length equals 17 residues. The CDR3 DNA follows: TGTGCCAGCAGCCAAGAAGGGCAAAGCGGGGGGGCTTATGAGCAGTTCTTC. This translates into CASSQEGQSGGAYEQFF.

CDR3 in amino acids: CASSPRGLAGGETQYF. The DNA for the CDR3 is TGTGCCAGCAGCCCCCGTGGACTAGCGGGGGGAGAGACCCAGTACTTC. V usage is TRBV7-3 and J usage is TRBJ2-5, with 14 bases that match TRBD2. Germline CDR1 is SGHTA and CDR2 is FQGTGA. The length of the CDR3 is 16 residues. V lost 5 bases, J lost 4 bases, and 6 bases stayed unmatched.

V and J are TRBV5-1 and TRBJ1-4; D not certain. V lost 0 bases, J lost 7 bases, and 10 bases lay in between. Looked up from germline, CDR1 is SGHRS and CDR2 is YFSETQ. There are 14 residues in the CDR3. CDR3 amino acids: CASSLGESSEKLFF. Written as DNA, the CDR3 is TGCGCCAGCAGCTTGGGCGAGAGTAGTGAAAAACTGTTTTTT.

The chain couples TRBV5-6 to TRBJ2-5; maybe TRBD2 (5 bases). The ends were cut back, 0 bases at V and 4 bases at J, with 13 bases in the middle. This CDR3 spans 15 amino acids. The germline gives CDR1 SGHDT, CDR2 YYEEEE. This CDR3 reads CASSLGDAEGETQYF. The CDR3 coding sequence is TGTGCCAGCAGCTTGGGTGACGCCGAGGGAGAGACCCAGTACTTC. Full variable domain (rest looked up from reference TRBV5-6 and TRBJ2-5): DAGVTQSPTHLIKTRGQQVTLRCSPKSGHDTVSWYQQALGQGPQFIFQYYEEEERQRGNFPDRFSGHQFPNYSSELNVNALLLGDSALYLCASSLGDAEGETQYFGPGTRLLVL.

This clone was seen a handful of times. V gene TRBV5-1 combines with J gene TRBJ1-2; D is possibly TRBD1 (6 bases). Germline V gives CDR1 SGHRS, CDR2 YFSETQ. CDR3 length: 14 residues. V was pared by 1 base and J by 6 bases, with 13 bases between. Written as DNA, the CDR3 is TGCGCCAGCAGCTTGTACAGGGAGGGCCATGGCTACACCTTC. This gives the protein CASSLYREGHGYTF.

In nucleotides, the CDR3 is TGTGCCTGGGGACAGGGGGGCAATCAGCCCCAGCATTTT. Protein: CAWGQGGNQPQHF. The V and J genes are TRBV30 and TRBJ1-5; 10 bases line up with TRBD1. V lost 5 bases to trimming and J lost 2 bases; unmatched junction nucleotides: 0. CDR3 length: 13 residues. Germline loops: CDR1 GTSNPN, CDR2 SVGIG (reference sequence).

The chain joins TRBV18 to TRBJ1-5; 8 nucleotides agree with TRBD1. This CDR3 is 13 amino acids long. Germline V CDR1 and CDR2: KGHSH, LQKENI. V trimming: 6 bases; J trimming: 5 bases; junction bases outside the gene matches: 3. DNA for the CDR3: TGTGCCAGCTCTCAACAGGGGGATCAGCCCCAGCATTTT. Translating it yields CASSQQGDQPQHF.